These 16 T cell receptor beta chains came from one sample sequenced in a study of T cell responses to AZD1222 COVID-19 vaccine. Assay: immunoSEQ multiplex PCR; the TCRdb copy retains only in-frame clones and omits some. The table records over 150,000 clones, 86% of them present only once. The sequencing used peripheral blood, collected on day 0 of MenACWY control vaccination. All receptors come from an adult in good health.

V is TRBV24-1 and J is TRBJ2-1; 9 bases align to TRBD1. CDR3 length: 19 residues. Trimming at V came to 3 bases and at J to 0 bases, leaving 11 bases not matched to a gene. Germline CDR1 is KGHDR and CDR2 is SFDVKD. The CDR3 DNA is TGTGCCACCAGTGATCCAGGACAGGGGAGGTTAAGCTCCTACAATGAGCAGTTCTTC. Translation gives CATSDPGQGRLSSYNEQFF.

This clone was detected only once. The rearrangement links TRBV11-3 to TRBJ1-2; D call uncertain. The germline gives CDR1 SGHNT, CDR2 YENEEA. V was trimmed by 5 bases and J by 0 bases, leaving 7 bases between them. This CDR3 is 13 amino acids long. The CDR3 DNA follows: TGTGCCAGCAGCCTTGGGCCTAACTATGGCTACACCTTC. Translated: CASSLGPNYGYTF.

The chain has TRBV11-2 and TRBJ1-4; TRBD1 agrees at 11 bases. The CDR3 is 15 residues long. Germline V CDR1 and CDR2: SGHAT, FQNNGV. Trimming took 4 bases from V and 10 from J; bases not matched to a gene: 8. The CDR3 DNA reads TGTGCCAGCAGCTCTGCAGGACAGGGGGCGGGAAAACTGTTTTTT. Translation gives CASSSAGQGAGKLFF.

The chain has TRBV6-5 and TRBJ1-6; tentatively, D is TRBD1 (6 bases). There are 14 residues in the CDR3. Trimming cost V 6 bases and J 8 bases, with 14 bases left between them. Per the germline V gene, CDR1 is MNHEY and CDR2 is SVGAGI. The CDR3, as DNA: TGTGCCAGCAGACGGCGCGGGGGCCATTCACCCCTCCACTTT. Its translation is CASRRRGGHSPLHF.

The J gene is TRBJ1-6, the V gene TRBV5-6; 9 nucleotides agree with TRBD1. The CDR3 consists of 15 residues. The trim removed 4 bases at V and 7 bases at J, leaving 6 bases unmatched. Per the germline V gene, CDR1 is SGHDT and CDR2 is YYEEEE. The chain's CDR3 is CASSQGQGRNSPLHF. CDR3 coding DNA: TGTGCCAGCAGCCAGGGACAGGGAAGGAATTCACCCCTCCACTTT.

The rearrangement joins TRBV5-1 to TRBJ2-3; no clear D gene. Trimming took 4 bases from V and 0 from J, leaving 12 bases between them. Germline CDR1 reads SGHRS; CDR2 reads YFSETQ. This CDR3 is 15 amino acids long. For the CDR3, the DNA is TGCGCCAGCAGCGCCCCCGGGTTGAGCACAGATACGCAGTATTTT. It translates to CASSAPGLSTDTQYF.

CDR3 DNA sequence: TGTGCCAGCAGCTTGGGGGCGGTTTATAGCAATCAGCCCCAGCATTTT. As protein: CASSLGAVYSNQPQHF. V is TRBV5-4 and J is TRBJ1-5, with no clear D. Trimming shortened V by 0 bases and J by 0 bases, and 10 bases separated the two germline ends. CDR1 and CDR2 from the germline V gene are SGHNT and YYREEE (reference sequence). CDR3 length equals 16 residues.

In the case of this clone: A read error may account for a junction end that differs from germline. The chain joins TRBV4-1 to TRBJ1-2; D call uncertain. Germline loops: CDR1 MGHRA, CDR2 YSYEKL. The CDR3 is 17 amino acids. For the CDR3, the DNA is TGCGCCAGCACCCAACCGTGGGAAGGGCAAACGGGTCGGGGCTACACCTTC. It yields the protein CASTQPWEGQTGRGYTF.

CDR3 region: CASSLHRDSDSNQPQHF. CDR3 in DNA: TGTGCCAGCAGTCTTCATCGGGACAGCGATAGCAATCAGCCCCAGCATTTT. The genes are TRBV6-6 and TRBJ1-5, with 7 positions matching TRBD1. The germline gives CDR1 MNHNY, CDR2 SVGAGI (reference sequence). This CDR3 is built from 17 residues. Losses at the gene ends were 5 bases for V and 0 bases for J; bases not matched to a gene: 10.

The chain employs TRBV7-9 and TRBJ1-2; 10 bases are a match to TRBD1. The CDR3 consists of 15 residues. V lost 0 bases, J lost 9 bases, and 7 bases stayed unmatched. Germline values: CDR1 SEHNR, CDR2 FQNEAQ (reference sequence). CDR3 region: CASSLALADRGSYTF. Written as DNA, the CDR3 is TGTGCCAGCAGCTTAGCGCTTGCGGACAGGGGGAGCTACACCTTC. The complete variable domain, with remaining parts taken from reference TRBV7-9 and TRBJ1-2, reads DTGVSQNPRHKITKRGQNVTFRCDPISEHNRLYWYRQTLGQGPEFLTYFQNEAQLEKSRLLSDRFSAERPKGSFSTLEIQRTEQGDSAMYLCASSLALADRGSYTFGSGTRLTVV.

The rearrangement uses TRBV6-5 and TRBJ1-2; 9 nucleotides align to TRBD1. This CDR3 is 15 amino acids long. The V and J ends lost 2 bases and 3 bases, in that order; junction bases with no gene match: 4. Germline CDR1 is MNHEY and CDR2 is SVGAGI. DNA of the CDR3: TGTGCCAGCAGTTACAAGACAGGGGGTGACTATGGCTACACCTTC. This gives the protein CASSYKTGGDYGYTF.

The chain has TRBV7-6 and TRBJ1-5; D ambiguous. CDR3 length: 12 residues. CDR1 is SGHVS and CDR2 is FNYEAQ in the germline V gene. Deletions cut 5 bases from V and 6 bases from J, with 8 bases between. The CDR3 here is CASSLNGQPQHF. The CDR3 DNA reads as TGTGCCAGCAGCCTAAACGGTCAGCCCCAGCATTTT. Full variable domain (missing parts from reference TRBV7-6 and TRBJ1-5): GAGVSQSPRYKVTKRGQDVALRCDPISGHVSLYWYRQALGQGPEFLTYFNYEAQQDKSGLPNDRFSAERPEGSISTLTIQRTEQRDSAMYRCASSLNGQPQHFGDGTRLSIL.

This clone was counted only a few times. The rearrangement links TRBV9 to TRBJ2-1; unclear D gene. There are 12 residues in the CDR3. V was shortened by 4 bases and J by 7 bases, with 9 bases between the two germline ends. Germline CDR1 and CDR2: SGDLS and YYNGEE. The CDR3 loop reads CASSPSGNEQFF. CDR3 DNA: TGTGCCAGCAGCCCTAGTGGGAATGAGCAGTTCTTC.

V is TRBV6-5 and J is TRBJ2-3; the match to TRBD2 covers 7 bases. The CDR3 loop spans 14 amino acids. V was clipped by 7 bases and J by 6 bases; unmatched bases: 10. Germline V lookup: CDR1 MNHEY, CDR2 SVGAGI. In DNA, the CDR3 is TGTGCCAGCACCGAAGGACTAGTAAGGGATACGCAGTATTTT. Amino acid sequence: CASTEGLVRDTQYF.

The V call is TRBV19, the J call TRBJ2-2; D is possibly TRBD1 (5 bases). Looked up from germline, CDR1 is LNHDA and CDR2 is SQIVND (reference sequence). The CDR3 runs to 18 residues. V was shortened by 2 bases and J by 0 bases, with 16 bases between the two germline ends. Here the CDR3 reads CASSIRAGHSANTGELFF. The CDR3 bases are TGTGCCAGTAGTATAAGGGCCGGACATTCCGCGAACACCGGGGAGCTGTTTTTT.

The V gene is TRBV29-1, the J gene TRBJ2-1, with a weak D call TRBD2 (6 bases). The length of the CDR3 is 14 residues. Per germline, CDR1 SQVTM and CDR2 ANQGSEA. Trimming stripped 6 bases from V and 2 bases from J, with 14 bases between. The CDR3 DNA follows: TGCAGCGTGGCCCCTAGCGTTCCCTACAATGAGCAGTTCTTC. This translates into CSVAPSVPYNEQFF.